This TCR beta chain was retrieved from a study of cytomegalovirus exposure and HLA in healthy donors. The study, taken as a whole, reports: One variant, a missense change in DCLRE1C, was linked in a later analysis to TCR beta V- and J-gene trimming. The authors listed 150 to 200 TCR beta chains as cytomegalovirus-associated. Within an earlier analysis, most TCR beta V segments proved productive either about 90% or about 30% of the time. Across HLA loci, a later analysis found differing TCR association rates, with DRB1 most and HLA-C fewest.

Use of 60 Vbeta and 13 Jbeta primers characterized the PCR. Method: immunoSEQ multiplex PCR; TCRdb's copy keeps in-frame clones and lacks some. The sample shows hundreds of thousands of clones, 80% to 85% of them seen only once. With respect to this clone: The antigen is undetermined.

The TCR originated in a boy aged 2 to 10 in good health and CMV-seronegative. Sequencing used PBMCs.

CDR3 coding DNA: TGTGCCAGCAGCTCCCCTGGGACAGGGGGCGGAAAACTGTTTTTT. Residues: CASSSPGTGGGKLFF. The V call is TRBV5-4, the J call TRBJ1-4; 12 positions match TRBD1. V lost 3 bases, J lost 10 bases, and 7 bases stayed unmatched. The CDR3 contains 15 residues. Germline lookup yields CDR1 SGHNT and CDR2 YYREEE (reference sequence).